What follows are 27 T cell receptor beta chains derived from one specimen sequenced in a study of cytomegalovirus exposure and HLA in healthy donors. The protocol was immunoSEQ multiplex PCR, while the TCRdb copy is restricted to in-frame clones and leaves out a portion. The table includes 150,000 to 200,000 clones, about 90% detected once. The sequenced material came from PBMCs. These receptor sequences come from a man between 18 and 35 years old in good health and CMV-seropositive.

DNA of the CDR3: TGCAGCGCAACGAAAGCAGGTTCGACGAACACCGGGGAGCTGTTTTTT. Residues: CSATKAGSTNTGELFF. The V call is TRBV29-1, the J call TRBJ2-2; D unclear. The CDR3 spans 16 residues. V lost 7 bases and J lost 0, with 18 bases in between. From germline, CDR1 is SQVTM and CDR2 ANQGSEA.

This clone was observed once. This chain connects TRBV6-5 to TRBJ2-5, with TRBD1 matching over 8 bases. The CDR3 runs to 15 residues. After removal of 0 bases from V and 5 bases from J, the junction contained 5 bases not matched to a gene. Germline assignment: CDR1 MNHEY and CDR2 SVGAGI. CDR3 nucleotides: TGTGCCAGCAGTTACTCAGGGACAGGCGGGGAGACCCAGTACTTC. This gives the protein CASSYSGTGGETQYF.

The chain is built from TRBV21-1 and TRBJ2-7; no check of the table's D call, TRBD2, against the DNA was made. TRBV21-1 counts as a pseudogene. The CDR3 loop spans 14 amino acids. The CDR3 nucleotides are TGTGCCAGCAGCTCAAGGGGGGGCTCCTACGAGCAGTACTTC. Its protein product is CASSSRGGSYEQYF.

In this sample, this clone turned up once. This chain connects TRBV2 to TRBJ2-7; D gene ambiguous. Germline assignment: CDR1 SNHLY and CDR2 FYNNEI. The CDR3 sequence is 12 residues long. V gave up 7 bases and J gave up 4 bases, with 11 bases separating them. The CDR3 nucleotides are TGTGCCAGCATCGAAGTAGAATACGAGCAGTACTTC. Its protein product is CASIEVEYEQYF.

The chain is built from TRBV15 and TRBJ1-3; D call uncertain. This CDR3 has 15 amino acids. Germline V gene sequence: CDR1 LNHNV, CDR2 YYDKDF (reference sequence). Trimming cost V 0 bases and J 2 bases, with 8 bases left between them. The CDR3 nucleotides read TGTGCCACCAGCAGAGATCCCTCAGCTGGAAACACCATATATTTT. Translating gives CATSRDPSAGNTIYF.

This chain links TRBV5-4 with TRBJ2-3, with TRBD2 matching 12 bases. The V segment lost 1 base and the J segment 4 bases; nucleotides outside the gene matches: 4. This CDR3 contains 16 residues. The germline gives CDR1 SGHNT, CDR2 YYREEE (reference sequence). The CDR3 protein is CASSLRLAGAADTQYF. The CDR3 coding sequence is TGTGCCAGCAGCTTGAGACTAGCGGGAGCGGCAGATACGCAGTATTTT. The entire variable domain, with the rest obtained from reference TRBV5-4 and TRBJ2-3, is as follows: ETGVTQSPTHLIKTRGQQVTLRCSSQSGHNTVSWYQQALGQGPQFIFQYYREEENGRGNFPPRFSGLQFPNYSSELNVNALELDDSALYLCASSLRLAGAADTQYFGPGTRLTVL.

This clone has just a few counts. The rearrangement uses TRBV5-1 and TRBJ2-7; the D is unclear. The CDR3 spans 14 residues. Germline V gene data show CDR1 as SGHRS and CDR2 as YFSETQ. Trimming stripped 0 bases from V and 0 bases from J, with 7 bases between. This chain's CDR3 is CASSLAAGSYEQYF. The DNA of the CDR3 is TGCGCCAGCAGCTTGGCCGCAGGCTCCTACGAGCAGTACTTC.

J is TRBJ2-1 and V is TRBV10-3; TRBD1 might be the D (6 bases). In germline, CDR1 is ENHRY, CDR2 SYGVKD. CDR3 length: 15 residues. Trimming removed 6 bases from V and 4 bases from J, with 16 bases in between. CDR3 in DNA: TGTGCCATCAGGGAAACCGACAGGCAATACAATGAGCAGTTCTTC. Its protein product is CAIRETDRQYNEQFF.

V is TRBV5-1 and J is TRBJ2-7; D might be TRBD2 (6 bases). V lost 0 bases, J lost 4 bases, and 14 bases lay in between. Per the germline V gene, CDR1 is SGHRS and CDR2 is YFSETQ. The CDR3 runs 15 residues. For the CDR3, the DNA is TGCGCCAGCAGCTTGGCCGGGGGAACCGGTTACGAGCAGTACTTC. It yields the protein CASSLAGGTGYEQYF.

V gene TRBV28 combines with J gene TRBJ1-4; D possibly corresponds to TRBD1 (5 bases). Trimming took off 5 bases at V and 3 bases at J, with 7 bases between the two ends. CDR1 MDHEN and CDR2 SYDVKM come from the germline V gene. The CDR3 consists of 13 residues. CDR3 amino acids: CASSTGANEKLFF. The CDR3 nucleotides are TGTGCCAGCAGTACAGGCGCTAATGAAAAACTGTTTTTT.

The V and J genes are TRBV15 and TRBJ1-4, with D maybe TRBD1 (6 bases). CDR1 is LNHNV and CDR2 is YYDKDF in the germline V gene (reference sequence). V was clipped by 6 bases and J by 1 base, with 12 bases between them. This CDR3 has 15 residues. Written as DNA, the CDR3 is TGTGCCACCAGGGCAGGGGCGGGAACTAATGAAAAACTGTTTTTT. This translates into CATRAGAGTNEKLFF.

This chain connects TRBV29-1 to TRBJ1-1; 7 nucleotides agree with TRBD1. Germline V gene data show CDR1 as SQVTM and CDR2 as ANQGSEA. This CDR3 region has 15 residues. The V segment lost 2 bases and the J segment 6 bases; nucleotides outside the gene matches: 12. The CDR3 here is CSVESRTGTVPEAFF. Written as DNA, the CDR3 is TGCAGCGTTGAATCGAGAACAGGGACAGTACCTGAAGCTTTCTTT.

The chain recombines TRBV28 with TRBJ1-1, with D perhaps matching TRBD1 (6 bases). From germline, CDR1 is MDHEN and CDR2 SYDVKM. The CDR3 is made up of 12 amino acids. The V end lost 8 bases, the J end lost 5 bases, and 12 bases lay between the germline ends. CDR3 bases: TGTGCCAGCGGTGAAGGGGGTACTGAAGCTTTCTTT. This translates into CASGEGGTEAFF.

J is TRBJ2-2 and V is TRBV18; 9 nucleotides agree with TRBD1. From germline, CDR1 is KGHSH and CDR2 LQKENI. The ends lost 5 bases at V and 7 bases at J; junction bases unmatched: 11. This CDR3 is 16 amino acids long. The CDR3 region is CASSAASQGAVGELFF. Here the CDR3 DNA reads TGTGCCAGCTCAGCCGCGTCACAGGGGGCCGTCGGGGAGCTGTTTTTT.

This chain uses TRBV4-2 with TRBJ2-7; 8 bases map to TRBD2. The ends lost 2 bases at V and 6 bases at J; junction bases unmatched: 6. This CDR3 spans 14 amino acids. Germline CDR1 reads LGHNA; CDR2 reads YNFKEQ. The CDR3 sequence: CASSQSGSLGEQYF. CDR3 nucleotide sequence: TGTGCCAGCAGCCAAAGCGGGAGTCTAGGCGAGCAGTACTTC.

This chain joins TRBV5-4 and TRBJ2-3, with 14 positions matching TRBD2. Trimming took 0 bases from V and 6 from J; bases not matched to a gene: 6. Germline assignment: CDR1 SGHNT and CDR2 YYREEE (reference sequence). The CDR3 is 17 residues long. CDR3 nucleotide sequence: TGTGCCAGCAGCTTGGCGGGACTAGCGGGAGTTGGGGATACGCAGTATTTT. Amino acid sequence: CASSLAGLAGVGDTQYF.

The chain links TRBV5-4 to TRBJ2-7, with D possibly TRBD2 on 6 matching bases. Deletions cut 4 bases from V and 4 bases from J, with 18 bases between. CDR3 size: 15 residues. Germline assignment: CDR1 SGHNT and CDR2 YYREEE (reference sequence). The CDR3 nucleotides read TGTGCCAGCAGCCCAACCGGGGGTACTAGTTACGAGCAGTACTTC. Its translation is CASSPTGGTSYEQYF.

The chain has TRBV27 and TRBJ2-1, with TRBD2 matching 13 bases. CDR1 MNHEY and CDR2 SMNVEV come from the germline V gene (reference sequence). V was pared by 5 bases and J by 5 bases, with 9 bases of the junction left unmatched. This CDR3 region has 17 residues. The CDR3 nucleotides read TGTGCCAGCAGTATCGGACTAGCGGGAGTGGCCAACAATGAGCAGTTCTTC. Translation gives CASSIGLAGVANNEQFF.

The chain is built from TRBV5-1 and TRBJ2-7, with 7 bases identical to TRBD2. The CDR3 contains 14 residues. Germline loops: CDR1 SGHRS, CDR2 YFSETQ. Unmatched junction bases numbered 6, after V lost 4 bases and J lost 2 bases. The CDR3 region has the DNA TGCGCCAGCAGCCGAGCGGGATCCGCCTACGAGCAGTACTTC. Its protein is CASSRAGSAYEQYF.

The rearrangement links TRBV7-9 to TRBJ1-1, with D uncertain. The V end was cut by 0 bases, the J end by 0 bases, with 8 bases between. The CDR3 consists of 15 residues. Germline CDR1 and CDR2: SEHNR and FQNEAQ (reference sequence). The DNA of the CDR3 is TGTGCCAGCAGCTTAGCGAGTGATATGAACACTGAAGCTTTCTTT. Translating it yields CASSLASDMNTEAFF.

This clone has a handful of counts. J is TRBJ2-1 and V is TRBV11-2; no clear D. This CDR3 contains 16 residues. Per germline, CDR1 SGHAT and CDR2 FQNNGV. V lost 0 bases and J 3 bases, leaving 12 bases between the germline ends. The CDR3 is CASSLERRVHYNEQFF. The DNA for the CDR3 is TGTGCCAGCAGCTTAGAGAGGCGAGTTCACTACAATGAGCAGTTCTTC.

V usage is TRBV19 and J usage is TRBJ2-3; TRBD2 aligns across 7 bases. This CDR3 is 13 amino acids long. Trimming at V came to 7 bases and at J to 4 bases, leaving 5 bases not matched to a gene. CDR1 and CDR2 (germline): LNHDA, SQIVND (reference sequence). The CDR3 DNA is TGTGCCAGTAAGGGAGGGCTCCCAGATACGCAGTATTTT. Amino acids: CASKGGLPDTQYF.

The chain employs TRBV5-1 and TRBJ2-1; D gene unclear. Per germline, CDR1 SGHRS and CDR2 YFSETQ. The CDR3 spans 16 residues. The V end lost 0 bases, the J end lost 2 bases, and 12 bases lay between the germline ends. In nucleotides, the CDR3 is TGCGCCAGCAGCTTGGCAGCCGACTTTACCTACAATGAGCAGTTCTTC. This sequence encodes CASSLAADFTYNEQFF.

This clone was recorded only once. This chain joins TRBV29-1 and TRBJ2-1; maybe TRBD2 (6 bases). The length of the CDR3 is 14 residues. CDR1 SQVTM and CDR2 ANQGSEA come from the germline V gene. V was clipped by 3 bases and J by 4 bases, with 13 bases between them. CDR3 residues: CSVDRREGYNEQFF. CDR3 bases: TGCAGCGTTGATCGGCGGGAAGGTTACAATGAGCAGTTCTTC.

This chain links TRBV21-1 with TRBJ1-4; the table's D call, TRBD1, was not checked against the DNA. TRBV21-1 is a listed pseudogene. CDR3 size: 15 residues. The CDR3 reads CASSQPPDSDLELFF. The CDR3 DNA follows: TGTGCCAGCTCCCAACCCCCGGACAGTGATTTGGAACTGTTTTTT.

V is TRBV10-3 and J is TRBJ2-1; D might be TRBD1 (10 bases). CDR1 ENHRY and CDR2 SYGVKD come from the germline V gene. V was cut by 10 bases and J by 7 bases, with 26 bases left in between. The length of the CDR3 is 16 residues. The CDR3 reads CASSGTGASGNNEQFF. The DNA of the CDR3 is TGTGCCAGCTCCGGGACAGGGGCTAGCGGGAATAATGAGCAGTTCTTC.

J is TRBJ1-2 and V is TRBV5-6; 11 nucleotides align to TRBD1. This CDR3 contains 14 residues. After removal of 7 bases from V and 7 bases from J, the junction contained 9 bases not matched to a gene. Germline values: CDR1 SGHDT, CDR2 YYEEEE. The CDR3 region has the DNA TGTGCCAGCTGGGGACAGGGGGTGTATAGTGGCTACACCTTC. Protein product: CASWGQGVYSGYTF.